This T cell receptor beta chain was captured in a study of OX40 agonist ivuxolimab in advanced cancers. Study in general: Prior checkpoint blockade (anti-PD-1, anti-PD-L1 or anti-CTLA-4) was permitted; about 40% had it.

Trimming shortened V by 3 bases and J by 3 bases, and 6 bases separated the two germline ends. The CDR3 length is 13 residues. Germline CDR1 SGHRS, CDR2 YFSETQ. TCRdb's table, derived via immunoSEQ multiplex PCR, lists solely in-frame clones and lacks some. This sample has under 50,000 clones; 88% occur once, and the top ten carry under 10%. About this clone: No antigen is known for it.

Study-wide results and limits: In the 0.1-3.0 mg/kg groups, partial responders showed among the lowest expansion.

The clonotype was recovered from an adult with an advanced solid tumor such as melanoma, head and neck, liver or kidney cancer. The chain uses TRBV5-1 and TRBJ1-4, with D uncertain. This material consisted of CD4+ or CD8+ T cells sorted from blood, taken in a trial of the OX40 agonist ivuxolimab. CDR3 residues: CASSSRPNEKLFF. The DNA for the CDR3 is TGCGCCAGCAGCTCCCGTCCTAATGAAAAACTGTTTTTT.